This T cell receptor beta chain was identified during a study of relationships among human T cell subsets. V gave up 4 bases and J gave up 0 bases, with 9 bases separating them. Germline CDR1 is SNHLY and CDR2 is FYNNEI. The CDR3 runs 14 residues. The T cell receptor alpha and beta CDR3 regions were amplified from mRNA by semiquantitative ARM-PCR. In ARM-PCR, communal superprimers followed tagged nested gene-specific primers for exponential amplification. TCRdb redid the calling of the multiplex PCR reads with MiXCR, one entry per CDR3 protein. The data hold approximately 7,300 distinct CDR3 sequences, with almost 70% observed a single time. Anti-CD45RA microbeads isolated naive and transitional T cells from pooled CD4+ and CD8+ cells.

Material for sequencing was naive and transitional (CD45RA+) T cells sorted from blood. V is TRBV2 and J is TRBJ1-1; D is undetermined. The TCR sequence derives from a man aged 40-55 years in good health. The CDR3 sequence: CASSALGLNTEAFF. The CDR3, as DNA: TGTGCCAGCAGTGCACTGGGCCTGAACACTGAAGCTTTCTTT.